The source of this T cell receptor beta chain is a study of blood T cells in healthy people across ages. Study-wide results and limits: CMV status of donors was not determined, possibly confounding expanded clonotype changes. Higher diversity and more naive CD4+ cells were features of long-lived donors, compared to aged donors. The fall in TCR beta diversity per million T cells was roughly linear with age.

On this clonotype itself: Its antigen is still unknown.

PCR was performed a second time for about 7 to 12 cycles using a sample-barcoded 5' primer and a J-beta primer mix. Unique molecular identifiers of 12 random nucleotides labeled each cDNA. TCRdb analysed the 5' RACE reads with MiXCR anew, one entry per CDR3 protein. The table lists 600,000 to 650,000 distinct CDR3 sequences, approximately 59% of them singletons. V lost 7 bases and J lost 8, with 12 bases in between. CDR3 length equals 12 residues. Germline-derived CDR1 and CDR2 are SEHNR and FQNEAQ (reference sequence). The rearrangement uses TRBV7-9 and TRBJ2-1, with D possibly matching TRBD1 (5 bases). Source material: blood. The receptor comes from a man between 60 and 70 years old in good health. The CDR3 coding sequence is TGTGCCAGCAATCTCAGGGTCCATGAGCAGTTCTTC. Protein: CASNLRVHEQFF.